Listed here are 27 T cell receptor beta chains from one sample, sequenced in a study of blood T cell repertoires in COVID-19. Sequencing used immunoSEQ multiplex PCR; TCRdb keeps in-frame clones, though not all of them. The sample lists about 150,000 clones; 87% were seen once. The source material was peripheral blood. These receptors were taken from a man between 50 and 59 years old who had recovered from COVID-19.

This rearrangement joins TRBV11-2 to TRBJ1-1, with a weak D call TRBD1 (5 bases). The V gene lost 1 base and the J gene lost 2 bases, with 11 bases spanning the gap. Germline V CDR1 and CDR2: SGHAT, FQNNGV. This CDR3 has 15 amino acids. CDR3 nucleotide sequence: TGTGCCAGCAGCTTAGGACGGGGGGGAAACACTGAAGCTTTCTTT. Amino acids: CASSLGRGGNTEAFF.

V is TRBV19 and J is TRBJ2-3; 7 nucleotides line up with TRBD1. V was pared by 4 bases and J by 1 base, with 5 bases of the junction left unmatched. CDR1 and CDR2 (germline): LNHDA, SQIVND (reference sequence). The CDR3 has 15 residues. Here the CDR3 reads CASSTGGSRTDTQYF. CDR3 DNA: TGTGCCAGTAGTACAGGGGGTTCGCGCACAGATACGCAGTATTTT. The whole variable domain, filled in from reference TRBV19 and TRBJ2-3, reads DGGITQSPKYLFRKEGQNVTLSCEQNLNHDAMYWYRQDPGQGLRLIYYSQIVNDFQKGDIAEGYSVSREKKESFPLTVTSAQKNPTAFYLCASSTGGSRTDTQYFGPGTRLTVL.

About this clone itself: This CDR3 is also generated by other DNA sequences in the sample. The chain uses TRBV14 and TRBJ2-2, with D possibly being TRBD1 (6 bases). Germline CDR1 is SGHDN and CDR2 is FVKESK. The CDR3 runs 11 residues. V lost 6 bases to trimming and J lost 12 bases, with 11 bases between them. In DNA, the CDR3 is TGTGCCAGCAGTCCAGGACAGAAGCTGTTTTTT. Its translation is CASSPGQKLFF.

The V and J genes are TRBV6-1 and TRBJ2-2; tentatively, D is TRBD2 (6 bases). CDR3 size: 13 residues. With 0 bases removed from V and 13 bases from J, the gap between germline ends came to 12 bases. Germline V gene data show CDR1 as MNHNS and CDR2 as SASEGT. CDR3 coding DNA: TGTGCCAGCAGTGAAGCGGGACTTGGTTTGCTGTTTTTT. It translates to CASSEAGLGLLFF.

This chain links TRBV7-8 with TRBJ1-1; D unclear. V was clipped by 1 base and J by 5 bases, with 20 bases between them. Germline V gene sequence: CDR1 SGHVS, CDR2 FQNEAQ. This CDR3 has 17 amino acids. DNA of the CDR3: TGTGCCAGCAGCTTAGTTTTGCCAGGCGCTATGGTAACTGAAGCTTTCTTT. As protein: CASSLVLPGAMVTEAFF.

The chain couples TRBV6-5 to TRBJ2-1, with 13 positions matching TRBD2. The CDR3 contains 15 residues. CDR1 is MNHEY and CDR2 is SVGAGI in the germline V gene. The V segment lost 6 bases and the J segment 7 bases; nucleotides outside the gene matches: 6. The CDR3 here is CASRTLAGGRNEQFF. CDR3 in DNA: TGTGCCAGCAGGACACTAGCGGGGGGGCGGAATGAGCAGTTCTTC.

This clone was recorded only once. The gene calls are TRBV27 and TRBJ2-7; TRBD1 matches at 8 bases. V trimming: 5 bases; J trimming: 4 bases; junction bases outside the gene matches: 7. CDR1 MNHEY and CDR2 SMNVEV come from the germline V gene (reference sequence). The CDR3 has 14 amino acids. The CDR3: CASSRQGSRYEQYF. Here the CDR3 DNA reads TGTGCCAGCAGTCGACAGGGGTCTCGATACGAGCAGTACTTC.

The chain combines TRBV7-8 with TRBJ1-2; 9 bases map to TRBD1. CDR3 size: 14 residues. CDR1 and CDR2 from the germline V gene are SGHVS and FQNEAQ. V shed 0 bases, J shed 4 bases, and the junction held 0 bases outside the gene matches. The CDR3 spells CASSLAGQGYGYTF. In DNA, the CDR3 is TGTGCCAGCAGCTTAGCGGGACAGGGCTATGGCTACACCTTC.

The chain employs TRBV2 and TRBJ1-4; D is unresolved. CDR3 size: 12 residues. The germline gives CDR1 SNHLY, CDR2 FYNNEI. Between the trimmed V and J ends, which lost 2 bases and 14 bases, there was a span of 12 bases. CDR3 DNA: TGTGCCAGCAGTGAAACACAATCCCTGCTGTTTTTT. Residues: CASSETQSLLFF. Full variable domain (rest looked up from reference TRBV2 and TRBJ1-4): EPEVTQTPSHQVTQMGQEVILRCVPISNHLYFYWYRQILGQKVEFLVSFYNNEISEKSEIFDDQFSVERPDGSNFTLKIRSTKLEDSAMYFCASSETQSLLFFGSGTQLSVL.

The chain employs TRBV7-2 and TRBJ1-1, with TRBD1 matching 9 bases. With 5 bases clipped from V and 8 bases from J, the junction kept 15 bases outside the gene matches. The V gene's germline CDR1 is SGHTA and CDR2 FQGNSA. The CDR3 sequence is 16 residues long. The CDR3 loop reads CASSLFLGTGRAEAFF. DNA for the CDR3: TGTGCCAGCAGCCTATTCCTTGGGACAGGGCGAGCGGAAGCTTTCTTT.

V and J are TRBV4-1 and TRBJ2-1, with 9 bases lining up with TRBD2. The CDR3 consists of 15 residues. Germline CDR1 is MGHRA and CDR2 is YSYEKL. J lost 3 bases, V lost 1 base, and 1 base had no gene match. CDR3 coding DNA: TGCGCCAGCAGCCAAGTTAGCGGGGGCTACAATGAGCAGTTCTTC. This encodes CASSQVSGGYNEQFF.

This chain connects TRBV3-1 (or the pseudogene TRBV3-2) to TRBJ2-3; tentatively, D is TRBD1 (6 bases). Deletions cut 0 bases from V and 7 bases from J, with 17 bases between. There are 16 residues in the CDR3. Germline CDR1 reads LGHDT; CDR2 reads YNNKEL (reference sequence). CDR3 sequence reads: CASSQDGTHHFYTQYF. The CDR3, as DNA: TGTGCCAGCAGCCAAGATGGGACACATCACTTTTATACGCAGTATTTT.

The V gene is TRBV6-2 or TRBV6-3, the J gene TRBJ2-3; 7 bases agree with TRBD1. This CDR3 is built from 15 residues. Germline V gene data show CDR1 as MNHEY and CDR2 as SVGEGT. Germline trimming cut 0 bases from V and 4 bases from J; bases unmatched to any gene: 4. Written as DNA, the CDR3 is TGTGCCAGCAGTTACTCGGGCAGGGGGTCAGATACGCAGTATTTT. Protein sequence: CASSYSGRGSDTQYF.

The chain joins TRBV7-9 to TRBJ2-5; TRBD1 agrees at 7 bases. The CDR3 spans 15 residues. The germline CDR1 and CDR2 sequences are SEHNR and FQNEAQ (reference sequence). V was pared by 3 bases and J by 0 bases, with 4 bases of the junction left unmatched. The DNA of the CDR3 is TGTGCCAGCAGCTTGCGACAGGGCGACCAAGAGACCCAGTACTTC. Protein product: CASSLRQGDQETQYF.

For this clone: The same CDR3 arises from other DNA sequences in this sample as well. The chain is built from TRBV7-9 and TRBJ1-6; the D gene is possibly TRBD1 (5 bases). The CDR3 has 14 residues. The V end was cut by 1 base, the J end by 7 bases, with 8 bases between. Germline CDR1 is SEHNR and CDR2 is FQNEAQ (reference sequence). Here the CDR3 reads CASSLGGGNSPLHF. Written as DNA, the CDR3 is TGTGCCAGCAGCTTAGGGGGGGGAAATTCACCCCTCCACTTT.

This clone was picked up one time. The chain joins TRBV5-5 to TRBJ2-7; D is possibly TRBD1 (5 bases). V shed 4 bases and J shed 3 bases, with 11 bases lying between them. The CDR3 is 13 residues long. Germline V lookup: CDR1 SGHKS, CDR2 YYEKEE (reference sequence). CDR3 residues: CASSMTVFYEQYF. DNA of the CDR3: TGTGCCAGCAGCATGACAGTTTTCTACGAGCAGTACTTC.

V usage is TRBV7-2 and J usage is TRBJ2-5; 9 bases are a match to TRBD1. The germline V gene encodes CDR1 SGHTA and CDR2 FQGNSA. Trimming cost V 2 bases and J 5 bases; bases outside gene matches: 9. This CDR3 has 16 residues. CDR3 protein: CASSLRVQGAWETQYF. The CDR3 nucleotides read TGTGCCAGCAGCTTACGCGTACAGGGGGCGTGGGAGACCCAGTACTTC.

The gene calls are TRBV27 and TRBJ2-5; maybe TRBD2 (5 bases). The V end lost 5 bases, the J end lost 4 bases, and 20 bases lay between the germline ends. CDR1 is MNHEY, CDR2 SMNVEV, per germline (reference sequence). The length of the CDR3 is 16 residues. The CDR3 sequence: CASSPRYPGRAETQYF. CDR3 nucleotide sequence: TGTGCCAGCAGTCCCCGATATCCGGGAAGGGCAGAGACCCAGTACTTC.

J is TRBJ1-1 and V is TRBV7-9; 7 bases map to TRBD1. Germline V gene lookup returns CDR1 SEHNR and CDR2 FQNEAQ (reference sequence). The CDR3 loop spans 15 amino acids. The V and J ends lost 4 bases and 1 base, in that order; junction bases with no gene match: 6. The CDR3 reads CASSYRGGRNTEAFF. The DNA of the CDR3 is TGTGCCAGCAGCTACAGGGGTGGCAGGAACACTGAAGCTTTCTTT.

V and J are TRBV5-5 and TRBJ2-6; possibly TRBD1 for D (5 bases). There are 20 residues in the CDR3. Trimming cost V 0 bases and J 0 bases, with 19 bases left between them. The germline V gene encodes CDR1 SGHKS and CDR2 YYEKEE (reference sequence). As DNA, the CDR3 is TGTGCCAGCAGCTTGGCCGGGTATAGGGGTTCGGTCTCTGGGGCCAACGTCCTGACTTTC. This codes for CASSLAGYRGSVSGANVLTF. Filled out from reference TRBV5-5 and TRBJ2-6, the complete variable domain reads DAGVTQSPTHLIKTRGQQVTLRCSPISGHKSVSWYQQVLGQGPQFIFQYYEKEERGRGNFPDRFSARQFPNYSSELNVNALLLGDSALYLCASSLAGYRGSVSGANVLTFGAGSRLTVL.

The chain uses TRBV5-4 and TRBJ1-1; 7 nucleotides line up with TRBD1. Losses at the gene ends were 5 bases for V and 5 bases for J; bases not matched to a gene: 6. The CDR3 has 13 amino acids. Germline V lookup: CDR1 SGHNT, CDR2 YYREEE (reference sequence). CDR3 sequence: CASRSTGVTEAFF. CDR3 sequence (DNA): TGTGCCAGCAGATCAACAGGGGTTACTGAAGCTTTCTTT. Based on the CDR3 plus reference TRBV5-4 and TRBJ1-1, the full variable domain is ETGVTQSPTHLIKTRGQQVTLRCSSQSGHNTVSWYQQALGQGPQFIFQYYREEENGRGNFPPRFSGLQFPNYSSELNVNALELDDSALYLCASRSTGVTEAFFGQGTRLTVV.

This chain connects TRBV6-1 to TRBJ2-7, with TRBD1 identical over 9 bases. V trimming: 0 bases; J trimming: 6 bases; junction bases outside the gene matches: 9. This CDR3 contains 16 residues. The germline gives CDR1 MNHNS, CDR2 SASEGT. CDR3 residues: CASSEATGQGTSEQYF. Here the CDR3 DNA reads TGTGCCAGCAGTGAAGCGACCGGACAGGGGACCAGCGAGCAGTACTTC.

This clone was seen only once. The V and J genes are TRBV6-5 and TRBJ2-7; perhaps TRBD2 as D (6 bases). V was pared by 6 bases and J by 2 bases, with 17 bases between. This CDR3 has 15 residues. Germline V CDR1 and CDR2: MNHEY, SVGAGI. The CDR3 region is CASSRHGGSAYEQYF. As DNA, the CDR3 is TGTGCCAGCAGCAGGCACGGGGGATCCGCCTACGAGCAGTACTTC.

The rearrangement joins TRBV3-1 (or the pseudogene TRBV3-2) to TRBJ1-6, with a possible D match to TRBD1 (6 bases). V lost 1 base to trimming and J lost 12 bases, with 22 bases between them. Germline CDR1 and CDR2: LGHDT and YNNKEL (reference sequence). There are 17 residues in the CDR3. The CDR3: CASSQGVRARGGIPLHF. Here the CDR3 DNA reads TGTGCCAGCAGCCAAGGGGTCCGCGCCAGAGGGGGAATACCCCTCCACTTT.

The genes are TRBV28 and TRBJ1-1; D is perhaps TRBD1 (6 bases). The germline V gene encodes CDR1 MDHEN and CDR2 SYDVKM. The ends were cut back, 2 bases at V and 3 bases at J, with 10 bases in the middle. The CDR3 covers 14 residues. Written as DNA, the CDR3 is TGTGCCAGCAGTTTAACACAGGGATACACTGAAGCTTTCTTT. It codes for CASSLTQGYTEAFF.

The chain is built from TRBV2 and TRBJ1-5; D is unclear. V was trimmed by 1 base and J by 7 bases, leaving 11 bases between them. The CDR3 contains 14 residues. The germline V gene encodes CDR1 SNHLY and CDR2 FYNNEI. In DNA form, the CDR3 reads TGTGCCAGCAGTGAAGGTCAGATCAACCAGCCCCAGCATTTT. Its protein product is CASSEGQINQPQHF.

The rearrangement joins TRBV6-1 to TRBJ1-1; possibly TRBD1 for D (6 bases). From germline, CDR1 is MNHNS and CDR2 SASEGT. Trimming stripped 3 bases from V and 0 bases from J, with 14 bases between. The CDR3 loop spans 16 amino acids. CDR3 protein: CASSDFSGVLNTEAFF. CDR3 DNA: TGTGCCAGCAGTGATTTTTCAGGGGTTCTGAACACTGAAGCTTTCTTT.